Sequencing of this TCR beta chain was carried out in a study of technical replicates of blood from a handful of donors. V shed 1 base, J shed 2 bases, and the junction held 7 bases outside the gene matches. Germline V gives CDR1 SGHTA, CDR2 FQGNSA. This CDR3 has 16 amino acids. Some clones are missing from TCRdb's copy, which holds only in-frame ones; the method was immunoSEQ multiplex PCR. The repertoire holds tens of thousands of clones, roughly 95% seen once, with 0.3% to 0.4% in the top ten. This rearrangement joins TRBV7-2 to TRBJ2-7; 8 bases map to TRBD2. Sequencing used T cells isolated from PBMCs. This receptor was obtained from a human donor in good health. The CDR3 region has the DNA TGTGCCAGCAGCTTAGATCGGGGGGGGTTTCCCTACGAGCAGTACTTC. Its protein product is CASSLDRGGFPYEQYF.